This is a list of T cell receptor beta chains from one sample in a study of cytomegalovirus exposure and HLA in healthy donors. Sequencing used immunoSEQ multiplex PCR; TCRdb keeps in-frame clones, though not all of them. The data show roughly 60,000 clones, under 95% seen once. The sample consisted of PBMCs. All receptors derive from a woman under 30 in good health and CMV-seronegative. The CDR3 runs from the conserved cysteine through the conserved F or W. Fields, in order: V gene, J gene, D gene, CDR3 DNA, CDR3 protein. D genes are given only for firm matches.

v_gene: TRBV11-3
j_gene: TRBJ2-5
d_gene: NA
CDR3nt: TGTGCCAGCAGCTTACAGGAAGAGACCCAGTACTTC
CDR3aa: CASSLQEETQYF

v_gene: TRBV29-1
j_gene: TRBJ2-3
d_gene: TRBD1
CDR3nt: TGCAGCGTTAGGACAGGGGGCCGTGAAGATACGCAGTATTTT
CDR3aa: CSVRTGGREDTQYF

v_gene: TRBV4-1
j_gene: TRBJ2-5
d_gene: TRBD1
CDR3nt: TGCGCCAGCAGCCAACTGGACAGGGGTCGTCGAGAGACCCAGTACTTC
CDR3aa: CASSQLDRGRRETQYF

v_gene: TRBV28
j_gene: TRBJ1-1
d_gene: NA
CDR3nt: TGTGCCAGCAGTTTATACGGGGGACGGTTCACTGAAGCTTTCTTT
CDR3aa: CASSLYGGRFTEAFF

v_gene: TRBV9
j_gene: TRBJ2-3
d_gene: TRBD2
CDR3nt: TGTGCCAGCAGCGTAGGATATAGCGGGGGGGCGGATACGCAGTATTTT
CDR3aa: CASSVGYSGGADTQYF

v_gene: TRBV2
j_gene: TRBJ2-5
d_gene: TRBD2
CDR3nt: TGTGCCAGCAGTAGGACTAGCGGGAGTGTGGAGGAGACCCAGTACTTC
CDR3aa: CASSRTSGSVEETQYF

v_gene: TRBV7-6
j_gene: TRBJ2-7
d_gene: NA
CDR3nt: TGTGCCAGCAGCTTAGGGCAGACTAACTACGAGCAGTACTTC
CDR3aa: CASSLGQTNYEQYF

v_gene: TRBV7-9
j_gene: TRBJ2-7
d_gene: TRBD1
CDR3nt: TGTGCCAGTAGGTCCGGGACAGGGACCTACGAGCAGTACTTC
CDR3aa: CASRSGTGTYEQYF

v_gene: TRBV2
j_gene: TRBJ1-2
d_gene: NA
CDR3nt: TGTGCCAGCAGTGAAGCGCTTCCCGTGGACGGGGATGGCTACACCTTC
CDR3aa: CASSEALPVDGDGYTF

v_gene: TRBV13
j_gene: TRBJ1-1
d_gene: NA
CDR3nt: TGTGCCAGCAGCCCCAACCGCGAGGAAGCTTTCTTT
CDR3aa: CASSPNREEAFF

v_gene: TRBV5-1
j_gene: TRBJ1-1
d_gene: TRBD1
CDR3nt: TGCGCCAGCAGCCTCCGACAGGGAAAGAACACTGAAGCTTTCTTT
CDR3aa: CASSLRQGKNTEAFF